This TCR beta chain was sequenced for a study of a mutant IDH1 vaccine in newly diagnosed glioma. Study-level background: Therapy received beforehand was radiotherapy, temozolomide, or both, with most patients given both.

Trimming left V 6 bases short and J 4 bases short, with 12 bases between. The V gene's germline CDR1 is MDHEN and CDR2 SYDVKM. The CDR3 runs 13 residues. Study results and caveats: The occurrence of vaccine-induced immune responses was seen in over 90% of patients. Changes in the top peripheral T cell clonotypes seemingly had no bearing on pseudoprogression.

Time point: baseline, week 1 (first vaccination visit). As for treatment: pre-vaccination baseline after standard-of-care therapy. Every donor had a new WHO grade 3 or 4 astrocytoma that was IDH1-mutant, with loss of nuclear ATRX. Repertoires were generated with immunoSEQ multiplex PCR, while TCRdb's copy carries only in-frame clones and drops some. Seen here are 95,000 to 100,000 clones, over 85% observed once, and the top ten hold approximately 0.58%. About this clone: Its antigen is as yet unknown.

The TCR comes from a woman in her forties or fifties with glioma. The J gene is TRBJ1-2, the V gene TRBV28; no definite D call. The source was PBMCs, collected from a glioma patient treated with radiotherapy, temozolomide or both. CDR3 in amino acids: CASRLGRAYGYTF. CDR3 nucleotides: TGTGCCAGCAGACTCGGACGGGCCTATGGCTACACCTTC.